This T cell receptor (beta chain) was observed in a study of blood T cell repertoires in COVID-19. Study information: The cDNA or gDNA used as material had been derived from T cells, B-cell-depleted T cells, or PBMCs.

Germline V gene data show CDR1 as SGDLS and CDR2 as YYNGEE. There are 16 residues in the CDR3. Trimming cost V 0 bases and J 8 bases; bases outside gene matches: 5. Repertoires were generated with immunoSEQ multiplex PCR, while TCRdb's copy carries only in-frame clones and drops some. Among 250,000 to 300,000 clones listed, under 90% were seen once. This sequence joins TRBV9 and TRBJ2-1, with TRBD2 matching over 13 bases. The sample taken for sequencing was peripheral blood. This receptor was obtained from a woman aged 40 to 50 who had recovered from COVID-19. The CDR3 reads CASSVGELAGGDEQFF. The CDR3 bases are TGTGCCAGCAGCGTAGGGGAACTAGCGGGAGGGGATGAGCAGTTCTTC.